What follows describes a single TCR beta chain. The sample comes from a study of CD8 T cells in Susac syndrome. The RNA, about 0.45 to 1 ug, was put through reverse transcription using random hexamers. From the immunoSEQ multiplex PCR reads, TCRdb called clonotypes with MiXCR, one entry per CDR3 protein. Of approximately 230,000 distinct CDR3 sequences detected, roughly 93% appear once; the ten largest clones hold approximately 0.07%. In germline, CDR1 is DFQATT, CDR2 SNEGSKA (reference sequence). CDR3 length: 11 residues. V was cut by 4 bases and J by 2 bases, with 6 bases left in between. The rearrangement uses TRBV20-1 and TRBJ2-7, with D possibly TRBD1 on 5 matching bases. The source of this sequence is a human donor with multiple sclerosis. Sample: CD4+ T cells from PBMCs. Here the CDR3 reads CSAKDTYEQYF. CDR3 nucleotide sequence: TGCAGTGCTAAGGACACCTACGAGCAGTACTTC.